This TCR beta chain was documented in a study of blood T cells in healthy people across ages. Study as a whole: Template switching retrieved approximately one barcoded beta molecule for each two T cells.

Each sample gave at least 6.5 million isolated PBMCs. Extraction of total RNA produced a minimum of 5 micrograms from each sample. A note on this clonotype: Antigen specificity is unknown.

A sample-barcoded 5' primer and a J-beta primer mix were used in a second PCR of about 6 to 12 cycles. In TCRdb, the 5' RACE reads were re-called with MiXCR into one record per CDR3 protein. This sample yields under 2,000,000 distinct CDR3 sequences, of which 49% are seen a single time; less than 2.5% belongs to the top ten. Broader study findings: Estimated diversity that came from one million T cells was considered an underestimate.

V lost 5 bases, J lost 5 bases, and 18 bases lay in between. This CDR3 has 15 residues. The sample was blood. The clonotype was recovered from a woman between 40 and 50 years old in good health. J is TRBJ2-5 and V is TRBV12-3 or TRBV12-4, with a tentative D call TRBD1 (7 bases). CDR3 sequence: CASSKRQGGGETQYF. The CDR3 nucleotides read TGTGCCAGCAGTAAGAGACAGGGTGGAGGGGAGACCCAGTACTTC.